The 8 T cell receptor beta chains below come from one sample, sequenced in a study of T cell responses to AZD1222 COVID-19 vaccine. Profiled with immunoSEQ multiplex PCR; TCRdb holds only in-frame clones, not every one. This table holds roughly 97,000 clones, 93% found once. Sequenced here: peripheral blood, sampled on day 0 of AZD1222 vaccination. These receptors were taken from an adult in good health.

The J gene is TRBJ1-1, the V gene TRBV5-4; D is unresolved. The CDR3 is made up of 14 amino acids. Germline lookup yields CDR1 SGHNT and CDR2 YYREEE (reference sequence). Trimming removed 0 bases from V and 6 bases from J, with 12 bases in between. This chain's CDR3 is CASSLGSRRSEAFF. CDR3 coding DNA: TGTGCCAGCAGCTTGGGGTCACGTCGGTCTGAAGCTTTCTTT.

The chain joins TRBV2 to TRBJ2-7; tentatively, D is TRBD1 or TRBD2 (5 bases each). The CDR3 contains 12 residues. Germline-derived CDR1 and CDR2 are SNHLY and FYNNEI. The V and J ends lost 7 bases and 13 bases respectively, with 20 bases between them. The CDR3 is CASIGDDQWKYF. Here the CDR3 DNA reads TGTGCCAGCATTGGGGACGACCAGTGGAAATACTTC.

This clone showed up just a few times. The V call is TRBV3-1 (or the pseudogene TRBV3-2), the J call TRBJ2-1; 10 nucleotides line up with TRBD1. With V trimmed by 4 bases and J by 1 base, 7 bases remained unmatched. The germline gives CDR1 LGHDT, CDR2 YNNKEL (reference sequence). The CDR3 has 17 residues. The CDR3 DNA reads TGTGCCAGCAGCCCCGGCCTGGGACAGGGGTCCTACAATGAGCAGTTCTTC. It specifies CASSPGLGQGSYNEQFF.

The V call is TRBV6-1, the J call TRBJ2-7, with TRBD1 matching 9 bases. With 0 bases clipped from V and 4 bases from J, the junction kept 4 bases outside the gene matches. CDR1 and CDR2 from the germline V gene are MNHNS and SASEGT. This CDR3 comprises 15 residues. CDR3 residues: CASSEAATGGYEQYF. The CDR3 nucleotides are TGTGCCAGCAGTGAAGCGGCGACAGGGGGGTACGAGCAGTACTTC.

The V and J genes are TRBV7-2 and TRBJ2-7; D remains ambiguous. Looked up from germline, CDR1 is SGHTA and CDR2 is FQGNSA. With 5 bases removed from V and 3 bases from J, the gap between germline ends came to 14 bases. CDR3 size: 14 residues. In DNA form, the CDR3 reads TGTGCCAGCAGCCTGGACCCGAGCGTCTACGAGCAGTACTTC. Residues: CASSLDPSVYEQYF. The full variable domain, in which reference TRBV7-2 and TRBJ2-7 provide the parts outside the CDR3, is GAGVSQSPSNKVTEKGKDVELRCDPISGHTALYWYRQSLGQGLEFLIYFQGNSAPDKSGLPSDRFSAERTGGSVSTLTIQRTQQEDSAVYLCASSLDPSVYEQYFGPGTRLTVT.

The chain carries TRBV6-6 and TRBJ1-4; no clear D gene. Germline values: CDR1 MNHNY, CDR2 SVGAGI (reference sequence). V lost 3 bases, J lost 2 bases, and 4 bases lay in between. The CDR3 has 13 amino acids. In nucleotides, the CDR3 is TGTGCCAGCAGTTATTCCACTAATGAAAAACTGTTTTTT. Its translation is CASSYSTNEKLFF.

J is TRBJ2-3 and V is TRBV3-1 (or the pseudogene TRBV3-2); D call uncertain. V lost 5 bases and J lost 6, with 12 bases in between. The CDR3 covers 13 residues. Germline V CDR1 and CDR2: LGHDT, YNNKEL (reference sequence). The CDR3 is CASSKGPDDTQYF. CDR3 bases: TGTGCCAGCAGCAAAGGCCCGGATGATACGCAGTATTTT.

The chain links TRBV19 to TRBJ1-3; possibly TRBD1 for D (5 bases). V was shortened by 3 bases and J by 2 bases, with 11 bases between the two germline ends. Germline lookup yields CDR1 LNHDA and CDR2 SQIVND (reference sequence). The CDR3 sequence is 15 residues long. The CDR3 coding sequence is TGTGCCAGTAGTATGCGCGAAGGGGCTGGAAACACCATATATTTT. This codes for CASSMREGAGNTIYF.